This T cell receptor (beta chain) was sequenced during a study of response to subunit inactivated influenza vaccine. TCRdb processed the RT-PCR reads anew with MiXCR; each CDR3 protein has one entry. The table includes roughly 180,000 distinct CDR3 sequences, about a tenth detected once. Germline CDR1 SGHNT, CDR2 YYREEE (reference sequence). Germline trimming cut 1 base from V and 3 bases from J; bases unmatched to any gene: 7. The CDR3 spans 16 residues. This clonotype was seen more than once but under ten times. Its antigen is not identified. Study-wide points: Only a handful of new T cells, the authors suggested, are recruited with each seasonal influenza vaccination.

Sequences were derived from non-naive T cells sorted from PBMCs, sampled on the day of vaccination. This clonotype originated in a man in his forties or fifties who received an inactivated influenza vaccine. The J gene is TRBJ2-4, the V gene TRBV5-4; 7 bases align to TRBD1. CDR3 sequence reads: CASSLMNRGDKNIQYF. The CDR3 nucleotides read TGTGCCAGCAGCTTGATGAACAGGGGTGACAAAAACATTCAGTACTTC. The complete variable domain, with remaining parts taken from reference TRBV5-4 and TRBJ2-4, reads ETGVTQSPTHLIKTRGQQVTLRCSSQSGHNTVSWYQQALGQGPQFIFQYYREEENGRGNFPPRFSGLQFPNYSSELNVNALELDDSALYLCASSLMNRGDKNIQYFGAGTRLSVL.